Below, 23 T cell receptor beta chains from the same sample are listed, as sequenced in a study of OX40 agonist ivuxolimab in advanced cancers. Only in-frame clones appear in the TCRdb table, and some are missing; sequencing was by immunoSEQ multiplex PCR. The data contain tens of thousands of clones, 85% to 90% of them seen just once; the ten biggest clones take up roughly 0.33%. Source: CD4+ or CD8+ T cells sorted from blood, taken in a trial of the OX40 agonist ivuxolimab. Receptor source: an adult with an advanced solid tumor such as melanoma, head and neck, liver or kidney cancer.

CDR3 sequence: CASSLRDRGRSPLHF. The CDR3 DNA reads as TGTGCCAGCAGCTTAAGGGACAGGGGGCGGTCACCCCTCCACTTT. This sequence joins TRBV7-2 and TRBJ1-6; 12 nucleotides line up with TRBD1. From germline, CDR1 is SGHTA and CDR2 FQGNSA. J was trimmed by 10 bases and V by 2 bases; bases with no gene match: 3. The CDR3 length is 15 residues. The full variable domain, rest sourced from reference TRBV7-2 and TRBJ1-6, is GAGVSQSPSNKVTEKGKDVELRCDPISGHTALYWYRQSLGQGLEFLIYFQGNSAPDKSGLPSDRFSAERTGGSVSTLTIQRTQQEDSAVYLCASSLRDRGRSPLHFGNGTRLTVT.

CDR3 in amino acids: CASPSRTSGEQFF. DNA of the CDR3: TGTGCCAGCCCCTCACGGACCAGTGGTGAGCAGTTCTTC. The chain recombines TRBV5-6 with TRBJ2-1; unclear D gene. The germline gives CDR1 SGHDT, CDR2 YYEEEE. Trimming removed 7 bases from V and 9 bases from J, with 17 bases in between. This CDR3 comprises 13 residues.

The gene calls are TRBV19 and TRBJ1-1, with D hard to call. The germline V gene encodes CDR1 LNHDA and CDR2 SQIVND (reference sequence). The CDR3 runs to 13 residues. Deletions cut 1 base from V and 4 bases from J, with 7 bases between. Written as DNA, the CDR3 is TGTGCCAGTAGTATAGTATCGGGCACTGAAGCTTTCTTT. Encoded protein: CASSIVSGTEAFF.

V gene TRBV28 combines with J gene TRBJ1-5; perhaps TRBD1 as D (6 bases). This CDR3 region has 13 residues. The V and J ends lost 3 bases and 5 bases respectively, with 8 bases between them. Germline V gene sequence: CDR1 MDHEN, CDR2 SYDVKM. The CDR3 DNA reads as TGTGCCAGCAGTTTCGGGGGCGATCAGCCCCAGCATTTT. Encoded protein: CASSFGGDQPQHF.

V and J are TRBV19 and TRBJ1-5; D remains ambiguous. This CDR3 region has 15 residues. Per the germline V gene, CDR1 is LNHDA and CDR2 is SQIVND (reference sequence). The ends were cut back, 3 bases at V and 2 bases at J, with 11 bases in the middle. The CDR3 DNA reads TGTGCCAGTAGTATTAAAGGGTTGGGCAATCAGCCCCAGCATTTT. It translates to CASSIKGLGNQPQHF.

The V gene is TRBV19, the J gene TRBJ2-7; D possibly corresponds to TRBD1 (6 bases). The CDR3 length is 16 residues. Germline V CDR1 and CDR2: LNHDA, SQIVND (reference sequence). Trimming removed 5 bases at V and 5 bases at J, with 22 bases between. The CDR3 spells CASSVLPGTHFNEQYF. CDR3 nucleotides: TGTGCCAGTAGTGTCCTCCCCGGGACACACTTCAACGAGCAGTACTTC.

The J gene is TRBJ2-7, the V gene TRBV10-3; D gene unclear. The CDR3 loop spans 14 amino acids. Germline V gives CDR1 ENHRY, CDR2 SYGVKD. The V end lost 10 bases, the J end lost 0 bases, and 16 bases lay between the germline ends. CDR3 coding DNA: TGTGCCACCTCACTCATCTCCCGCTCCTACGAGCAGTACTTC. This sequence encodes CATSLISRSYEQYF.

CDR3: CASGRRVYQETQYF. CDR3 sequence (DNA): TGTGCCAGCGGCCGGAGGGTTTACCAAGAGACCCAGTACTTC. V usage is TRBV6-5 and J usage is TRBJ2-5, with a possible D match to TRBD2 (6 bases). Germline CDR1 MNHEY, CDR2 SVGAGI. Trimming pared 8 bases from V and 0 bases from J, leaving 13 bases between. The CDR3 runs to 14 residues.

The chain joins TRBV28 to TRBJ2-2; D is unresolved. This CDR3 spans 16 amino acids. Germline assignment: CDR1 MDHEN and CDR2 SYDVKM. Trimming took 1 base from V and 6 from J, leaving 15 bases between them. The CDR3 is CASSLFGDTTSGELFF. The CDR3 coding sequence is TGTGCCAGCAGTTTATTTGGGGATACGACCTCCGGGGAGCTGTTTTTT.

The table lists this clone with a count of one. The V call is TRBV7-9, the J call TRBJ1-1; TRBD1 might be the D (6 bases). The CDR3 length is 15 residues. Deletions cut 6 bases from V and 4 bases from J, with 18 bases between. CDR1 is SEHNR, CDR2 FQNEAQ, per germline (reference sequence). CDR3 coding DNA: TGTGCCAGCAGAACAGGGACGGGTAAGAGCACTGAAGCTTTCTTT. It is translated as CASRTGTGKSTEAFF. Full variable domain (outside the CDR3, taken from reference TRBV7-9 and TRBJ1-1): DTGVSQNPRHKITKRGQNVTFRCDPISEHNRLYWYRQTLGQGPEFLTYFQNEAQLEKSRLLSDRFSAERPKGSFSTLEIQRTEQGDSAMYLCASRTGTGKSTEAFFGQGTRLTVV.

The CDR3 DNA is TGTGCCAGCAGTATCCGGGACGGTCCTAACTATGGCTACACCTTC. Its translation is CASSIRDGPNYGYTF. The J gene is TRBJ1-2, the V gene TRBV9, with D maybe TRBD1 (5 bases). Germline V gene data show CDR1 as SGDLS and CDR2 as YYNGEE. The CDR3 has 15 residues. Trimming stripped 5 bases from V and 0 bases from J, with 14 bases between.

V and J are TRBV7-9 and TRBJ1-6; D is unresolved. CDR3 size: 16 residues. Germline CDR1 is SEHNR and CDR2 is FQNEAQ (reference sequence). Trimming took off 1 base at V and 5 bases at J, with 12 bases between the two ends. The CDR3 DNA reads as TGTGCCAGCAGCTTAGGCCGGGCGGACGATAATTCACCCCTCCACTTT. Translated, it gives CASSLGRADDNSPLHF.

The chain is built from TRBV6-5 and TRBJ1-2; the D is unclear. Germline assignment: CDR1 MNHEY and CDR2 SVGAGI. Deletions cut 5 bases from V and 8 bases from J, with 15 bases between. This CDR3 spans 13 amino acids. The CDR3 is CASSLRGIYGYTF. The CDR3 region has the DNA TGTGCCAGCAGTCTCAGAGGGATTTACGGCTACACCTTC.

The chain couples TRBV6-5 to TRBJ1-6, with D unresolved. There are 14 residues in the CDR3. With 6 bases removed from V and 4 bases from J, the gap between germline ends came to 10 bases. Germline CDR1 is MNHEY and CDR2 is SVGAGI. This CDR3 is CASRFDGYNSPLHF. CDR3 coding DNA: TGTGCCAGCAGATTCGACGGATATAATTCACCCCTCCACTTT.

The CDR3 coding sequence is TGTGCCAGCTCACCTAGAACTGCCGGGACAGCGGTCTCTGGAAACACCATATATTTT. Translating it yields CASSPRTAGTAVSGNTIYF. The chain couples TRBV18 to TRBJ1-3, with 7 bases aligning to TRBD1. Germline CDR1 is KGHSH and CDR2 is LQKENI. The CDR3 consists of 19 residues. V lost 3 bases, J lost 0 bases, and 14 bases stayed unmatched. The variable domain in full, with the rest retrieved from reference TRBV18 and TRBJ1-3, is NAGVMQNPRHLVRRRGQEARLRCSPMKGHSHVYWYRQLPEEGLKFMVYLQKENIIDESGMPKERFSAEFPKEGPSILRIQQVVRGDSAAYFCASSPRTAGTAVSGNTIYFGEGSWLTVV.

This rearrangement joins TRBV5-4 to TRBJ2-1; TRBD1 matches 11 bases. CDR1 is SGHNT, CDR2 YYREEE, per germline (reference sequence). J was trimmed by 10 bases and V by 8 bases; bases with no gene match: 11. The CDR3 is made up of 14 amino acids. CDR3 nucleotide sequence: TGTGCCAGTAGGGGACAGGGGGTGTCCAGAGAGCAGTTCTTC. Its translation: CASRGQGVSREQFF.

The rearrangement uses TRBV29-1 and TRBJ1-1; 8 bases fit TRBD1. Germline lookup yields CDR1 SQVTM and CDR2 ANQGSEA. J gave up 11 bases and V 2 bases, and 7 bases lay outside the gene matches. The length of the CDR3 is 12 residues. The CDR3 DNA follows: TGCAGCGTTGAACTGCTGGACAGGGACGCTTTCTTT. Translation gives CSVELLDRDAFF.

This sequence joins TRBV19 and TRBJ1-4; the D gene is possibly TRBD1 (6 bases). Germline assignment: CDR1 LNHDA and CDR2 SQIVND (reference sequence). Deletions cut 4 bases from V and 1 base from J, with 10 bases between. The CDR3 consists of 15 residues. CDR3 nucleotides: TGTGCCAGTAGTAGGGGGGGCATAACTAATGAAAAACTGTTTTTT. Residues: CASSRGGITNEKLFF.

The chain has TRBV28 and TRBJ1-5; the D gene is possibly TRBD1 (5 bases). The germline gives CDR1 MDHEN, CDR2 SYDVKM. Deletions cut 6 bases from V and 2 bases from J, with 14 bases between. This CDR3 has 15 amino acids. In nucleotides, the CDR3 is TGTGCCAGCAGGATCCGGACCAGGGGCAATCAGCCCCAGCATTTT. This translates into CASRIRTRGNQPQHF.

The chain couples TRBV13 to TRBJ2-3; D possibly corresponds to TRBD1 (6 bases). The CDR3 runs to 15 residues. V was clipped by 4 bases and J by 0 bases, with 11 bases between them. Germline CDR1 and CDR2: PRHDT and FYEKMQ (reference sequence). CDR3 sequence (DNA): TGTGCCAGCAGCTACCGGACAGCTAGCACAGATACGCAGTATTTT. Translating gives CASSYRTASTDTQYF. Combining the CDR3 with reference TRBV13 and TRBJ2-3 gives the whole variable domain AAGVIQSPRHLIKEKRETATLKCYPIPRHDTVYWYQQGPGQDPQFLISFYEKMQSDKGSIPDRFSAQQFSDYHSELNMSSLELGDSALYFCASSYRTASTDTQYFGPGTRLTVL.

The gene calls are TRBV28 and TRBJ2-6; D gene ambiguous. The CDR3 is 16 amino acids. The V end lost 7 bases, the J end lost 0 bases, and 13 bases lay between the germline ends. Germline V gene lookup returns CDR1 MDHEN and CDR2 SYDVKM. This CDR3 reads CASIGGFYSGANVLTF. CDR3 DNA: TGTGCCAGCATTGGCGGTTTTTACTCTGGGGCCAACGTCCTGACTTTC.

Only one count was recorded for this clone. The V call is TRBV30, the J call TRBJ1-2; the D gene is possibly TRBD1 (6 bases). Germline CDR1 reads GTSNPN; CDR2 reads SVGIG (reference sequence). The V gene lost 5 bases and the J gene lost 8 bases, with 9 bases spanning the gap. This CDR3 has 10 amino acids. CDR3 sequence reads: CAWDQGGYTF. CDR3 DNA sequence: TGTGCCTGGGACCAGGGGGGCTACACCTTC.

The chain couples TRBV30 to TRBJ1-1, with TRBD1 matching over 7 bases. This CDR3 spans 12 amino acids. Germline V gene data show CDR1 as GTSNPN and CDR2 as SVGIG (reference sequence). V trimming: 1 base; J trimming: 11 bases; junction bases outside the gene matches: 7. The DNA of the CDR3 is TGTGCCTGGAGTGGAAAGGGGGCAGGGGCTTTCTTT. Its protein product is CAWSGKGAGAFF.